The 10 T cell receptor beta chains reported below all come from one sample, sequenced in a study of shared clonotypes between healthy human individuals. The table came from immunoSEQ multiplex PCR; TCRdb's copy has only in-frame clones and leaves some out. The table lists about 1.1 million clones, 75% to 80% of them singletons, with approximately 0.5% in the top ten. Sample: memory CD4+ T cells from PBMCs. Described subset: CD45RA-negative fraction. The source of these receptors is a man aged 18 to 30 in good health. Some clones in this sample may be carry-over from other donors' samples.

This clone was detected a few times. V and J are TRBV15 and TRBJ1-5, with a possible D match to TRBD1 (5 bases). The ends were cut back, 7 bases at V and 4 bases at J, with 14 bases in the middle. The CDR3 runs 14 residues. The germline CDR1 and CDR2 sequences are LNHNV and YYDKDF (reference sequence). The CDR3 region is CATKVGRANQPQHF. Written as DNA, the CDR3 is TGTGCCACCAAAGTCGGCAGGGCTAATCAGCCCCAGCATTTT.

A note on this clone: Other DNA variants within this sample encode the same CDR3. The rearrangement joins TRBV5-1 to TRBJ2-3; D may be TRBD2 (5 bases). Trimming removed 2 bases from V and 1 base from J, with 5 bases in between. This CDR3 is 13 amino acids long. Germline V gene lookup returns CDR1 SGHRS and CDR2 YFSETQ. The DNA for the CDR3 is TGCGCCAGCAGCTTCGGGGGCACAGATACGCAGTATTTT. It is translated as CASSFGGTDTQYF.

This rearrangement joins TRBV6-5 to TRBJ1-2, with 8 nucleotides matching TRBD1. Germline V CDR1 and CDR2: MNHEY, SVGAGI. CDR3 size: 15 residues. Losses at the gene ends were 2 bases for V and 7 bases for J; bases not matched to a gene: 9. CDR3 region: CASSYVAGGDFGYTF. In DNA form, the CDR3 reads TGTGCCAGCAGTTACGTCGCAGGGGGCGATTTTGGCTACACCTTC.

CDR3 nucleotide sequence: TGCGCCAGCAGCCTTCTCGGACTAGCCCAAGAGACCCAGTACTTC. Translated, it gives CASSLLGLAQETQYF. The chain joins TRBV4-1 to TRBJ2-5; 8 bases are shared with TRBD2. Germline CDR1 is MGHRA and CDR2 is YSYEKL. V lost 4 bases, J lost 1 base, and 5 bases stayed unmatched. The CDR3 length is 15 residues.

This clone came up once. CDR3 DNA: TGTGCCAGCAGCTTAGTACGTCTGAGCGGGAAGGGTACAGATACGCAGTATTTT. It codes for CASSLVRLSGKGTDTQYF. The gene calls are TRBV7-2 and TRBJ2-3; TRBD2 aligns across 7 bases. The length of the CDR3 is 18 residues. The V gene's germline CDR1 is SGHTA and CDR2 FQGNSA. V trimming: 1 base; J trimming: 3 bases; junction bases outside the gene matches: 13.

V is TRBV19 and J is TRBJ2-1; D is unresolved. This CDR3 is built from 15 residues. V was cut by 6 bases and J by 0 bases, with 12 bases left in between. CDR1 is LNHDA and CDR2 is SQIVND in the germline V gene (reference sequence). The CDR3 loop is CASSGLRSSYNEQFF. In DNA form, the CDR3 reads TGTGCCAGTAGCGGCTTGAGAAGCTCCTACAATGAGCAGTTCTTC.

The V gene is TRBV7-9, the J gene TRBJ2-3; D call uncertain. The CDR3 runs 14 residues. Germline V CDR1 and CDR2: SEHNR, FQNEAQ (reference sequence). Trimming cost V 1 base and J 7 bases, with 12 bases left between them. CDR3 nucleotides: TGTGCCAGCAGCTTAGGGACGGCAGCTTATACGCAGTATTTT. Its protein product is CASSLGTAAYTQYF. Variable domain in full (rest from reference TRBV7-9 and TRBJ2-3): DTGVSQNPRHKITKRGQNVTFRCDPISEHNRLYWYRQTLGQGPEFLTYFQNEAQLEKSRLLSDRFSAERPKGSFSTLEIQRTEQGDSAMYLCASSLGTAAYTQYFGPGTRLTVL.

The V gene is TRBV7-9, the J gene TRBJ2-7, with TRBD1 matching over 8 bases. V dropped 1 base and J dropped 2; count of bases not matched to a gene: 7. This CDR3 has 16 residues. From germline, CDR1 is SEHNR and CDR2 FQNEAQ (reference sequence). The CDR3 region is CASSLGRTGWTYEQYF. Written as DNA, the CDR3 is TGTGCCAGCAGCTTAGGTAGGACAGGGTGGACCTACGAGCAGTACTTC.

This clone was counted a few times. The V and J genes are TRBV5-1 and TRBJ1-2; no clear D gene. Germline CDR1 SGHRS, CDR2 YFSETQ. This CDR3 is 14 amino acids long. Trimming pared 0 bases from V and 0 bases from J, leaving 6 bases between. The chain's CDR3 is CASSLGEANYGYTF. The CDR3 DNA sequence: TGCGCCAGCAGCTTGGGGGAAGCTAACTATGGCTACACCTTC.

This chain joins TRBV28 and TRBJ1-2; TRBD1 matches at 11 bases. The length of the CDR3 is 14 residues. Germline-derived CDR1 and CDR2 are MDHEN and SYDVKM. J lost 7 bases, V lost 5 bases, and 6 bases had no gene match. CDR3 sequence reads: CASSAPGTGGGYTF. The CDR3 region has the DNA TGTGCCAGCAGTGCCCCCGGGACAGGGGGTGGCTACACCTTC.